Detailed here is one TCR beta chain. This clone showed up just a few times. Which antigen it targets is not known. Base qualities are not recorded, but no much larger clone differs from it by a single base. The germline V gene supplies CDR1 WSHSY and CDR2 SAAADI. Trimming at the junction amounts to 4 bases on V and 1 base on J, and the germline ends lie 7 bases apart. The CDR3 has 13 amino acids, counting the end cysteine and phenylalanine. The sequence is cut down to CDR3 DNA, 39 bases in frame from base 1. The receptor library was made with the immunoSEQ multiplex PCR assay. A mixture of 60 forward primers for TCR Vbeta segments and 13 reverse primers for TCR Jbeta segments was used in the multiplex PCR. A multiplex PCR assay on genomic DNA amplified the CDR3 region of rearranged TCR beta genes. On the Illumina HiSeq System, the amplified TCR beta libraries were sequenced as 87-base-pair reads. The paper's data handling went like this. Across the 500 to 750 repertoires, a later analysis counted some 81 million unique TCR beta chains, some 11 million of which were shared by at least two donors. A nearest-neighbor algorithm error-corrected the raw reads and collapsed the reads into unique sequences, merging closely related sequences to remove PCR and sequencing errors. CDR3 sequences were aligned to IMGT reference sequences to assign V, D and J gene segments. For a sequence to be retained, a match of at least six nucleotides to both a V gene segment and a J gene segment was required. A rearrangement was called productive if the CDR3 had no stop codons and remained in frame with V and J, and every other rearrangement was called non-productive. CDR3 was defined according to IMGT convention as the region running from the second conserved V-encoded cysteine to the conserved J-encoded phenylalanine. The earlier analysis of some 600 of the donors excluded sequences that lacked an unambiguous match to a single V gene segment. An earlier analysis of just under 600 of the donors called V segments functional above 56.7% productive rearrangements and segregating when the between-donor standard deviation exceeded 5%. A statistical classification framework was built to diagnose cytomegalovirus status from the catalog of TCR beta chain sequences. V and J gene assignment, in a later analysis, came from comparing TCR nucleotide sequences with IMGT/GENE-DB human TR gene sequences. A later analysis assigned CDR3 sequences and most-parsimonious VDJ recombination scenarios with the TCRdist pipeline. In a later analysis, each TCR beta chain was defined by its CDR3 amino acid sequence together with its V-gene family, and reads lacking a unique V-gene family were excluded. As a way to deal with suspected cross-contamination and a sequencing artifact, a later analysis dropped hundreds of nucleotide sequences that were highly shared and had low generation probability. For each public chain, a later analysis derived a clonal expansion index from normalized ranks of inferred template counts within each repertoire. In a later analysis, generation probabilities were computed using a VDJ recombination model fitted to out-of-frame rearrangements, and the results were checked against IGoR. Hypergeometric tests were used in a later analysis to score TCR-TCR, TCR-HLA and TCR-CMV co-occurrence, with a repertoire-size bias correction applied to the TCR pairs. In a later analysis, false discovery rates were estimated by permuting HLA or CMV assignments 20 times. In a later analysis, co-occurring TCRs were grouped with DBSCAN, and TCRdist sequence similarity was added when clustering was performed within HLA-allele-positive subsets. Co-occurrence clustering excluded repertoires with fewer than 30,000 or more than 120,000 public chains, plus five with anomalous nucleotide sharing. TCRdb re-hosts the immuneACCESS table, in-frame sequences only. Its copies lack some clones; in the studies checked, an unresolved V gene accounts for under half of them, and the cause for the rest is not known. V, J and clone size reflect that table, while D and trimming were determined from the DNA. This sample has about 95,000 clones in its table, and under 90% of those were observed once. Approximately 3.9% of the sample rests with the top ten.

The data originate from a study of cytomegalovirus exposure and HLA in healthy donors (dated by TCRdb to about 2017). Background on the whole study: An earlier analysis of some 600 of the donors reported approximately 280 Gb of sequence data and 117 million unique TCR beta sequences obtained from about 179 million T cells. An early release covering around 630 HLA-typed donors comprised approximately 290 gigabases of sequencing data and tens of millions of unique TCR sequences. Of the roughly 400 genotyped donors, roughly 85% fell in the genetic ancestry cluster associated with self-reported Caucasian donors. The study was designed to test whether signatures of past pathogen exposure could be identified by cataloging public T cell receptors. The T cell repertoires of 666 subjects were profiled by immunosequencing and related to cytomegalovirus serostatus. Besides the first cohort of around 670 subjects, a separate validation cohort made up of over 95 different subjects was used. To predict cytomegalovirus infection status, the study combined high-throughput TCR immunosequencing, statistical association of individual TCRs with disease status, and machine learning. To study patterns of TCR occurrence, a later analysis re-analyzed previously published TCR beta repertoires from 666 donors and added high-resolution HLA genotyping. Rather than using new phenotypic data, the later analysis identified candidate immune exposures from TCR beta sequences and from how often those sequences occurred across donors. An earlier analysis of 587 of the donors applied high-throughput TCR beta sequencing to assess whether each TCR beta V gene segment acted as functional or pseudogenic. Alongside the repertoire data, information on donor age, sex, ethnicity and CMV serostatus was compiled. A later genetic analysis used genome-wide SNP genotypes for 398 of the 666 donors, treating that subset as a discovery cohort. All discovery cohort repertoires had been generated using a single sequencing platform. HLA typing included class I and class II loci at four-digit resolution. Typing coverage differed by locus: A, B, C, DRB1 and DQB1 were typed in roughly 620-640 donors, DQA1 in approximately 520, DPA1 in approximately 600, and DPB1 in around 490. Four to six DR-DQ haplotypes were handled as single units for association and clustering, since linkage in the cohort was strong. Among 300 to 450 genotyped donors of the cohort, an average of 235,054 unique TCR beta nucleotide sequences were sequenced per donor, roughly 20% of them non-productive.

The cohort comprised 550 to 700 healthy bone marrow donors. All cohort members were sampled while nominally healthy, although unrecorded immune exposures were likely present. The donor tested CMV seropositive and was one of the 289 seropositive cohort members. Every donor gave a peripheral blood sample, and the peripheral blood mononuclear cells from that sample were used for TCR beta sequencing. The Qiagen DNeasy Blood Extraction Kit was used to extract genomic DNA from the blood cell samples. General conclusions and limits of the study: Because HLA typing was missing for some donors at each locus, association tests included only the typed subset. In an earlier analysis of roughly 560 of the donors, most TCR beta V segments were observed in productive rearrangements about 90% or about 30% of the time, broadly matching IMGT annotations. The study listed 150 to 200 TCR beta chains as associated with cytomegalovirus. The classifier was reported to diagnose cytomegalovirus status with high specificity and sensitivity in both the original and validation cohorts. Correlated functional status among segregating V segments might be attributable to linkage disequilibrium, but an unknown experimental factor could not be ruled out. According to a later analysis, TCR association rates differed among HLA loci, with DRB1 alleles showing the most associated TCRs and HLA-C alleles showing the fewest. Roughly uniform sequencing depth across donors was assumed in presence/absence analyses, although this assumption may not hold. Assigning TCR associations to individual alleles was difficult when HLA alleles, especially DR and DQ, strongly co-occurred. A later genetic analysis associated a missense DCLRE1C variant with V-gene and J-gene trimming of TCR beta chains, and an independent cohort replicated the association. In vitro tests confirmed that a few of the cytomegalovirus-associated TCR beta chains recognize cytomegalovirus antigens. Some IMGT-functional V segments, including TRBV6-2 and TRBV6-3, could not be distinguished by the 87-base-pair reads and were therefore excluded. The cohort was sequenced for TCR beta chains only, and without alpha or paired-chain data the features that could be detected were limited. According to a later analysis, most CMV-associated TCR beta chains appeared to be HLA-restricted, and the HLA associations seemed to be driven largely by CMV exposure. Compared with the roughly 700-donor mean, donors in an Asian-associated ancestry cluster had fewer N-insertions in productive TCRs, according to a later genetic analysis. Because counts were too low, roughly 18 rarely observed V segments, including chromosome 9 orphons, were left out of the earlier analysis of approximately 580 of the donors. It was suggested by the authors that the approach could potentially be generalized to other disease states and immunological phenotypes. A cluster of highly shared sequence variants was judged likely to represent a technical artifact of the sequencing pipeline. Immune exposure information for the cohort was limited to CMV serostatus. Several of the top co-occurrence clusters appeared to be linked to parvovirus B19, influenza, CMV and Epstein-Barr virus, according to a later analysis. A later analysis found that HLA-associated TCR beta chains were more clonally expanded and had lower generation probabilities than equally common non-associated chains. Most TCR sequences were observed very rarely across donors, whereas some public TCRs were present in many individuals. A further reported finding was that TCR beta sequences accurately predicted the HLA-A and HLA-B alleles for most subjects in the first cohort. At a false discovery rate of 0.05, a later analysis linked some 17,000 TCR beta sequences to specific HLA alleles.

The TCR was taken from a woman between 65 and 79 years old in good health and CMV-seropositive. The chain joins TRBV10-2 to TRBJ1-1, with no D gene named confidently. The sequencing sample was made of PBMCs. CDR3 loop: CASSVEGNTEAFF. The sequenced DNA: TGCGCCAGCAGTGTCGAGGGGAACACTGAAGCTTTCTTT.